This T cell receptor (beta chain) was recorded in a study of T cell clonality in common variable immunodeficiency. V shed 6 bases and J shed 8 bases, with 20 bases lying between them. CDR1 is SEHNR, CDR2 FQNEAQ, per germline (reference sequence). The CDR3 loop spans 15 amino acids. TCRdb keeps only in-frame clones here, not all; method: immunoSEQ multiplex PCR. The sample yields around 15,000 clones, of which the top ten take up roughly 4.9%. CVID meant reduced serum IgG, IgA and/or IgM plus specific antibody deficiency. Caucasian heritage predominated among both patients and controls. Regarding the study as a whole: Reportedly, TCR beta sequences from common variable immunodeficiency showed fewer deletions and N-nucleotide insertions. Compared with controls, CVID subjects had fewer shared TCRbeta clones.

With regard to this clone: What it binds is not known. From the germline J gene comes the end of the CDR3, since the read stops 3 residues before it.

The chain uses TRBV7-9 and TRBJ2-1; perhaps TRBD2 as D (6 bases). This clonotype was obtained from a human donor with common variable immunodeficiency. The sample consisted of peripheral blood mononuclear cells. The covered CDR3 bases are TGTGCCAGCAGGGAAGGGGAGCGGGCTAGGGATGAG. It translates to CASREGERARDE. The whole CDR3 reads CASREGERARDEQFF.